This is a list of T cell receptor beta chains from one sample in a study of cytomegalovirus exposure and HLA in healthy donors. The repertoire was sequenced with immunoSEQ multiplex PCR; TCRdb's copy has only in-frame clones and lacks some. The table records about 69,000 clones, approximately 80% of them present only once. The specimen sequenced was PBMCs. All receptors derive from a man aged 18-30 years in good health and CMV-seronegative. CDR3s include the opening cysteine and the closing phenylalanine or tryptophan. A D gene is named only where the DNA matches it firmly. Size is stated for part of the rows, as once, few or many counts, or as a class when the clone is expanded.

>TRBV7-3|TRBJ2-7|16|TRBD1|.
TGTGCCAGCAGCGGAGTACACGGGACAGGGCCCTACGAGCAGTACTTC
CASSGVHGTGPYEQYF
>TRBV4-3|TRBJ2-3|17|TRBD2|few
TGCGCCAGCAGCCAGGGACTAGCGGGGGGGCCCACAGATACGCAGTATTTT
CASSQGLAGGPTDTQYF
>TRBV4-2|TRBJ2-5|20|TRBD2|once
TGTGCCAGCAGCCGTAGCGTGACTAGCGGGGGGTCCCAGTACCAAGAGACCCAGTACTTC
CASSRSVTSGGSQYQETQYF
>TRBV29-1|TRBJ2-3|13|TRBD2|.
TGCAGCGTTTCGGCTAGCGGGGGAGATACGCAGTATTTT
CSVSASGGDTQYF
>TRBV9|TRBJ2-2|14|.|once
TGTGCCAGCAATAACAGGGAAAACACCGGGGAGCTGTTTTTT
CASNNRENTGELFF
>TRBV6-5|TRBJ2-7|14|TRBD1|.
TGTGCCAGCAGTAAGACAGGGAACTCCTACGAGCAGTACTTC
CASSKTGNSYEQYF
>TRBV18|TRBJ1-5|15|TRBD1|.
TGTGCCAGCTCACCCTTCGGGACAGGTAATCAGCCCCAGCATTTT
CASSPFGTGNQPQHF
>TRBV5-1|TRBJ1-1|14|.|few
TGCGCCAGCAGCTTGGGAAACGGGGACACTGAAGCTTTCTTT
CASSLGNGDTEAFF
>TRBV6-5|TRBJ2-7|14|.|.
TGTGCCAGCAGTCGACAGGCGAGCTCCTACGAGCAGTACTTC
CASSRQASSYEQYF
>TRBV7-9|TRBJ2-5|13|.|.
TGTGCCAGCAGCTTGGATGGGGAGGAGACCCAGTACTTC
CASSLDGEETQYF
>TRBV5-1|TRBJ2-1|12|.|.
TGCGCCAGCAGCGTGGCGGGTAGTGAGCAGTTCTTC
CASSVAGSEQFF
>TRBV28|TRBJ1-1|14|TRBD1|.
TGTGCCAGCAGTTTATCCCTAGGACAGGGTATGACTTTCTTT
CASSLSLGQGMTFF
>TRBV7-9|TRBJ1-6|13|.|.
TGTGCCAGCAGCTTATCAGGCTATTCACCCCTCCACTTT
CASSLSGYSPLHF
>TRBV28|TRBJ2-5|15|TRBD1|.
TGTGCCAGCAGTTTACCGACAGGGGGACAAGAGACCCAGTACTTC
CASSLPTGGQETQYF
>TRBV28|TRBJ2-5|10|TRBD1|few
TGTGCCAGAGGACAGGGGAAACAGTACTTC
CARGQGKQYF
>TRBV21-1|TRBJ1-6|17|.|few
TGTGCCAGCAGCAACTACTCGACAGGCCCGGGGATTTCACCCCTCCACTTT
CASSNYSTGPGISPLHF
>TRBV5-3|TRBJ1-2|16|.|.
TGTGCCAGAAGCTTCTCTCACGCCGGAGCTAACTATGGCTACACCTTC
CARSFSHAGANYGYTF
>TRBV19|TRBJ1-2|16|.|.
TGTGCCAGTAGTATGGGGCTGGGACTGAGTAACTATGGCTACACCTTC
CASSMGLGLSNYGYTF
>TRBV6-4|TRBJ2-1|14|TRBD2|.
TGTGCCAGCAGTATCCTAGCGGGGGGAGGTGAGCAGTTCTTC
CASSILAGGGEQFF
>TRBV7-2|TRBJ2-4|14|TRBD1|.
TGTGCCAGCAGCCTGACAGGGGGAAAAAACATTCAGTACTTC
CASSLTGGKNIQYF
>TRBV7-9|TRBJ2-7|18|.|.
TGTGCCAGCAGCGCCCCCTATCAGGAGGGACAGAGGTCCTACGAGCAGTACTTC
CASSAPYQEGQRSYEQYF
>TRBV4-3|TRBJ1-1|15|TRBD1|.
TGCGCCAGCAGCGCAAGACAGGGCGCGAACACTGAAGCTTTCTTT
CASSARQGANTEAFF
>TRBV14|TRBJ1-6|17|.|.
TGTGCCAGCAGCCAAGGGCAGGAAGGTTTGGTGGATTCACCCCTCCACTTT
CASSQGQEGLVDSPLHF
>TRBV28|TRBJ1-1|13|.|.
TGTGCCAGCAGTCCTCCGACAGACACTGAAGCTTTCTTT
CASSPPTDTEAFF
>TRBV5-8|TRBJ1-1|16|TRBD1|few
TGTGCCAGCAGCTTGAGGACAGGGGGCTTCGGAGCTGAAGCTTTCTTT
CASSLRTGGFGAEAFF
>TRBV18|TRBJ2-2|17|.|.
TGTGCCAGCTCATCCTTCCGGGACACCGAAGGGGCCGGGGAGCTGTTTTTT
CASSSFRDTEGAGELFF
>TRBV7-9|TRBJ2-3|15|TRBD2|few
TGTGCCAGCAGCTTCGGCGGGGGGGCGGGAGATACGCAGTATTTT
CASSFGGGAGDTQYF
>TRBV19|TRBJ1-1|13|.|few
TGTGCCAGTAGGATCGGAGGGGACACTGAAGCTTTCTTT
CASRIGGDTEAFF
>TRBV6-1|TRBJ1-1|15|TRBD1|.
TGTGCCAGCAGCACGGACAGGGGGCGGCTCACTGAAGCTTTCTTT
CASSTDRGRLTEAFF
>TRBV5-8|TRBJ2-2|15|.|.
TGTGCCAGCAGCTTGGATACCTCGCGGGCCGGGGAGCTGTTTTTT
CASSLDTSRAGELFF
>TRBV6-1|TRBJ2-2|17|TRBD1|.
TGTGCCAGCAGTGTAATGCTTCCGAACAGGGGAACCGGGGAGCTGTTTTTT
CASSVMLPNRGTGELFF
>TRBV13|TRBJ2-5|18|.|.
TGTGCCAGCAGCTGGATTCCCCTTGACAGGTCCTACGGGGAGACCCAGTACTTC
CASSWIPLDRSYGETQYF
>TRBV29-1|TRBJ2-5|12|TRBD1|.
TGCAGCGCCGTAGGGGGCACGGAGACCCAGTACTTC
CSAVGGTETQYF
>TRBV6-5|TRBJ1-2|14|.|.
TGTGCCAGCAGTTACTCGGGCAGAGAGAATGGCTACACCTTC
CASSYSGRENGYTF
>TRBV11-1|TRBJ1-1|15|.|.
TGTGCCAGCAGCTTCGGGGGGCAGGGGAACACTGAAGCTTTCTTT
CASSFGGQGNTEAFF
>TRBV6-1|TRBJ1-1|12|TRBD1|few
TGTGCCAGCGGTCGACAGGGGGTGGGAGCTTTCTTT
CASGRQGVGAFF
>TRBV7-2|TRBJ1-1|14|.|.
TGTGCCAGCAGCTTAGCGGAGCGACGGACTGAAGCTTTCTTT
CASSLAERRTEAFF
>TRBV6-1|TRBJ1-1|13|TRBD1|.
TGTGCCGGAACCGACAGGGGGTACACTGAAGCTTTCTTT
CAGTDRGYTEAFF
>TRBV19|TRBJ1-5|15|TRBD1|.
TGTGCCAGTAGCCCCGGGACAGTAACTAATCAGCCCCAGCATTTT
CASSPGTVTNQPQHF
>TRBV10-2|TRBJ1-4|13|.|.
TGCGCCACGACACCTGCAACTAATGAAAAACTGTTTTTT
CATTPATNEKLFF
>TRBV19|TRBJ2-5|16|TRBD2|.
TGTGCCAGTGCCAAGGGAACTAGCGGGGGGATAGAGACCCAGTACTTC
CASAKGTSGGIETQYF
>TRBV19|TRBJ1-1|15|.|.
TGTGCCAGTAGTATACTGGCAGGGAAGAACACTGAAGCTTTCTTT
CASSILAGKNTEAFF
>TRBV9|TRBJ1-1|13|.|.
TGTGCCAGCAGCCCAGAGGGCCCCAAAGAAGCTTTCTTT
CASSPEGPKEAFF